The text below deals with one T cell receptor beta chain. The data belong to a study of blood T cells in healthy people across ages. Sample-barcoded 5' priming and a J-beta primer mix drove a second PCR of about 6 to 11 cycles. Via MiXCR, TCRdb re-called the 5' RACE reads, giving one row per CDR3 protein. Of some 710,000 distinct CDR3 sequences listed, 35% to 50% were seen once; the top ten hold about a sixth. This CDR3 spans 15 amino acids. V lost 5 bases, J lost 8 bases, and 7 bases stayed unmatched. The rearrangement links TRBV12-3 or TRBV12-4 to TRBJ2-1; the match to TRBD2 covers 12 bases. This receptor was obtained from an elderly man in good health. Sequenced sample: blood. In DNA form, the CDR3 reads TGTGCCAGCAGTCCTCGGACTAGCGGGGTCGATGAGCAGTTCTTC. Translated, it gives CASSPRTSGVDEQFF.